The rows below give T cell receptor beta chains drawn from one sample of a study of shared clonotypes between healthy human individuals. Sequencing used immunoSEQ multiplex PCR; TCRdb keeps in-frame clones, though not all of them. The data contain some 92,000 clones, about half of them seen just once; the ten biggest clones take up approximately 15%. Input material: PBMCs. The receptor source for this set is a middle-aged woman in good health. Some clones in this sample may be carry-over from other donors' samples. Both conserved end residues are part of each CDR3. A D gene is named only where the DNA matches it firmly. The size field is filled for only some rows; it gives once, few, many or a size class.

DNA,CDR3,V,J,D,size
TGCAGCGTTGGACAGGGGTTAGGCACTGAAGCTTTCTTT,CSVGQGLGTEAFF,TRBV29-1,TRBJ1-1,TRBD1,many
TGTGCCAGCAGCCCATCCGGGACTAGCGTGTACTACGAGCAGTACTTC,CASSPSGTSVYYEQYF,TRBV7-2,TRBJ2-7,TRBD2,few
TGTGCCAGTACCCAGGGCTACACCGGGGAGCTGTTTTTT,CASTQGYTGELFF,TRBV19,TRBJ2-2,-,-
TGTGCCAGCAGCAATTCTGGTTCACCCCTCCACTTT,CASSNSGSPLHF,TRBV5-4,TRBJ1-6,-,few
TGTGCCAGCAGTGAGCGAGCAGAAGAGACCCAGTACTTC,CASSERAEETQYF,TRBV6-4,TRBJ2-5,-,many
TGCAGCGTGGAAATGTGGGGAAACGGGAACACTGAAGCTTTCTTT,CSVEMWGNGNTEAFF,TRBV29-1,TRBJ1-1,-,-
TGTGCTAGCAGCACCTCCCCGGGGCAAGAGACCCAGTACTTC,CASSTSPGQETQYF,TRBV7-7,TRBJ2-5,-,many
TGTGCCAGCAGTTCACAAGGGACCAGTGGGGCCAACGTCCTGACTTTC,CASSSQGTSGANVLTF,TRBV6-6,TRBJ2-6,-,-
TGTGCCAGCAGCTTAGCGGCAGGGTCCGGCAATCAGCCCCAGCATTTT,CASSLAAGSGNQPQHF,TRBV7-8,TRBJ1-5,-,few
TGTGCCAGCAGCTTGAGCTCCTATAATTCACCCCTCCACTTT,CASSLSSYNSPLHF,TRBV7-3,TRBJ1-6,-,many
TGTGCCAGCAGCTTCGGACTGAGTCCCTACGAGCAGTACTTC,CASSFGLSPYEQYF,TRBV7-8,TRBJ2-7,-,-
TGCGCCAGCAGCTTGGAAGGGCGGGGCGAGCAGTACTTC,CASSLEGRGEQYF,TRBV5-1,TRBJ2-7,-,-
TGTGCCAGCAGTAAACCTGGGACAGCCTATAATTCACCCCTCCACTTT,CASSKPGTAYNSPLHF,TRBV2,TRBJ1-6,TRBD1,-
TGTGCCAGTAGTACCATGGCAACTAATGAAAAACTGTTTTTT,CASSTMATNEKLFF,TRBV19,TRBJ1-4,-,-
TGCGCCAGCAGCAGGGGACAGGAAGAGACCCAGTACTTC,CASSRGQEETQYF,TRBV5-1,TRBJ2-5,TRBD1,-
TGTGCCAGTAGTAGGGGGCCGTCGGAGCAGTACTTC,CASSRGPSEQYF,TRBV19,TRBJ2-7,-,-
TGTGCCAGCTCATTAGACAGGGTTGAGAGTGGCTACACCTTC,CASSLDRVESGYTF,TRBV18,TRBJ1-2,TRBD1,-
TGTGCCAGCAGTGAAGTCGGACGGACCGTATCGAGCTACACCTTC,CASSEVGRTVSSYTF,TRBV2,TRBJ1-2,-,few
TGTGCCACCAGCAGAGAAGGCAATCAGCCCCAGCATTTT,CATSREGNQPQHF,TRBV15,TRBJ1-5,-,-
TGTGCCAGCAGCGTACCTATTGAGCGGGAGGGCCCGGGGGATGAGCAGTTCTTC,CASSVPIEREGPGDEQFF,TRBV9,TRBJ2-1,TRBD2,few
TGCAGCGTTGGTCTAGCCGGGGCCTACAATGAGCAGTTCTTC,CSVGLAGAYNEQFF,TRBV29-1,TRBJ2-1,-,-
TGTGCCAGCAGCTTAGGCTCTAGCATAGATGAGACCCAGTACTTC,CASSLGSSIDETQYF,TRBV7-2,TRBJ2-5,-,-
TGTGCCAGCAGAACCCCAGCGGACGGGGAGACCCAGTACTTC,CASRTPADGETQYF,TRBV2,TRBJ2-5,-,-
TGTGCCAGCAGCCTAGGACAGGGATTCCACGAGCAGTACTTC,CASSLGQGFHEQYF,TRBV7-9,TRBJ2-7,TRBD1,-
TGTGCCAGTAGTATTGGAGTCGTCTACGAGCAGTACTTC,CASSIGVVYEQYF,TRBV19,TRBJ2-7,-,-
TGTGCCTGGAGCCTTCGGGAGGGGTACTATAATTCACCCCTCCACTTT,CAWSLREGYYNSPLHF,TRBV30,TRBJ1-6,-,few
TGTGCCAGCTCACCTGACACACGGAGCTATGGCTACACCTTC,CASSPDTRSYGYTF,TRBV18,TRBJ1-2,-,few